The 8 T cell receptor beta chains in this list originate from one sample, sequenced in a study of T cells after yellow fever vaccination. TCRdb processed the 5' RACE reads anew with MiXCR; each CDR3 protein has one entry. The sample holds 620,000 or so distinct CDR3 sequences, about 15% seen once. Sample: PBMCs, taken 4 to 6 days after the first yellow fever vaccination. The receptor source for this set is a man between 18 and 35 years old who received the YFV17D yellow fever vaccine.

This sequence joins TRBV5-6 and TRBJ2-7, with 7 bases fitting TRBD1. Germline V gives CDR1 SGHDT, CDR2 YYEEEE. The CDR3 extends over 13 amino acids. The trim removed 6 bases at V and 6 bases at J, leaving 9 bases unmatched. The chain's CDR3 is CASNSTGSGEQYV. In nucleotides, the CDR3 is TGTGCCAGCAACTCGACAGGGAGCGGCGAGCAGTACGTC.

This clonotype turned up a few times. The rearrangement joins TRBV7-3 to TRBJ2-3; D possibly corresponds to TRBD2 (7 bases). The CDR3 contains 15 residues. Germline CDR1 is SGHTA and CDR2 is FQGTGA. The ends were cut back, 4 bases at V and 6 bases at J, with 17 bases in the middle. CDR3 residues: CASSSLGGGSDTQYF. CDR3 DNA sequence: TGTGCCAGCAGCTCCTTGGGGGGGGGCTCGGATACGCAGTATTTT.

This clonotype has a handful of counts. CDR3 sequence reads: CASRFGGFGYNEQFF. The CDR3 DNA reads as TGTGCCAGCAGATTCGGGGGGTTCGGCTACAATGAGCAGTTCTTC. V usage is TRBV2 and J usage is TRBJ2-1; 7 bases are shared with TRBD2. The CDR3 contains 15 residues. Germline loops: CDR1 SNHLY, CDR2 FYNNEI. Trimming cost V 6 bases and J 3 bases; bases outside gene matches: 8.

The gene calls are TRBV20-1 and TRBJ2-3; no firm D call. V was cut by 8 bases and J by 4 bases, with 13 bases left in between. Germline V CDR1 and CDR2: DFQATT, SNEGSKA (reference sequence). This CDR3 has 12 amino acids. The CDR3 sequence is CSQTNIADTQYF. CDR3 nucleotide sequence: TGCAGTCAGACCAACATAGCAGATACGCAGTATTTT.

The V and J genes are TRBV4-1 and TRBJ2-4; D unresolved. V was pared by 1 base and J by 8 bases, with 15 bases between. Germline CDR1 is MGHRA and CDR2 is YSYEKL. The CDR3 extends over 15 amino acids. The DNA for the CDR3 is TGCGCCAGCAGCCAAGGCTCTGGGCTAGTGGACATTCAGTACTTC. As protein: CASSQGSGLVDIQYF.

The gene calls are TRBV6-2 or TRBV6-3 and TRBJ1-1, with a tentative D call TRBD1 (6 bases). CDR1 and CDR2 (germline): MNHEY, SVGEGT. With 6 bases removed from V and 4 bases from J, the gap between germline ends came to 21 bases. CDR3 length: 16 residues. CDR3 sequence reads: CASSSGEGEGGTEAFF. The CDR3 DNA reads TGTGCCAGCAGCTCCGGTGAGGGGGAGGGAGGCACTGAAGCTTTCTTT.

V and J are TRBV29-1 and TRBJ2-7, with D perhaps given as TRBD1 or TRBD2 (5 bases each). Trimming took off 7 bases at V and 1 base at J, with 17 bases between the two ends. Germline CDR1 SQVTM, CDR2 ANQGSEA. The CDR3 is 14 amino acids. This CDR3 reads CSAGLAGGSYEQYV. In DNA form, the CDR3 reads TGCAGCGCAGGCCTGGCTGGGGGATCCTACGAGCAGTACGTC.

This CDR3 reads CASSPHPGQTGPGKEQFF. Here the CDR3 DNA reads TGCGCCAGCAGCCCCCATCCGGGACAGACCGGCCCTGGGAAAGAGCAGTTCTTC. The chain employs TRBV4-1 and TRBJ2-1; 7 bases align to TRBD1. The V and J ends lost 4 bases and 10 bases, in that order; junction bases with no gene match: 22. CDR3 size: 18 residues. Germline CDR1 is MGHRA and CDR2 is YSYEKL.